Listed below are T cell receptor beta chains from one sample, sequenced in a study of cytomegalovirus exposure and HLA in healthy donors. Assay used: immunoSEQ multiplex PCR; TCRdb lists only in-frame clones, some missing. This table holds just over 80,000 clones. Sequencing was carried out using PBMCs. All receptors come from a woman in her twenties or thirties in good health and CMV-seronegative. Both conserved end residues are part of each CDR3. Each record gives: V gene, D gene, J gene, CDR3 protein, CDR3 DNA. The D gene is left open where the match is weak.

TRBV7-6	.	TRBJ1-1	CASSLGGQGEAFF	TGTGCCAGCAGCTTAGGGGGGCAGGGTGAAGCTTTCTTT
TRBV6-6	.	TRBJ1-1	CASSSPGGNTEAFF	TGTGCCAGCAGTTCCCCCGGGGGAAACACTGAAGCTTTCTTT
TRBV30	TRBD2	TRBJ2-7	CAWRTSGGYEQYF	TGTGCCTGGAGGACTAGCGGGGGTTACGAGCAGTACTTC
TRBV10-2	TRBD1	TRBJ1-5	CASSGTGRNQPQHF	TGCGCCAGCAGTGGGACAGGGCGCAATCAGCCCCAGCATTTT
TRBV7-8	.	TRBJ2-7	CASSLLHDRVYEQYF	TGTGCCAGCAGCCTACTCCATGACAGAGTCTACGAGCAGTACTTC
TRBV27	TRBD1	TRBJ1-5	CASTESTGGHSNQPQHF	TGTGCCAGCACCGAATCGACAGGGGGCCATAGCAATCAGCCCCAGCATTTT
TRBV30	.	TRBJ2-3	CAWGRDLLTDTQYF	TGTGCCTGGGGGCGGGACTTACTCACAGATACGCAGTATTTT
TRBV4-1	TRBD2	TRBJ2-7	CASSQAGTSDYEQYF	TGCGCCAGCAGCCAGGCCGGGACTAGCGATTACGAGCAGTACTTC
TRBV7-9	TRBD1	TRBJ1-1	CASSLAPDRALFSTEAFF	TGTGCCAGCAGCTTAGCTCCGGACAGGGCTTTATTTTCGACTGAAGCTTTCTTT
TRBV2	.	TRBJ1-2	CASSGTVNYGYTF	TGTGCCAGCAGTGGGACAGTTAACTATGGCTACACCTTC
TRBV5-4	TRBD1	TRBJ2-5	CASSMGDRGQETQYF	TGTGCCAGCAGCATGGGTGACAGGGGGCAAGAGACCCAGTACTTC
TRBV6-1	TRBD1	TRBJ2-7	CASRGTGRRYEQYF	TGTGCCAGCAGGGGGACAGGGCGAAGATACGAGCAGTACTTC
TRBV28	TRBD2	TRBJ2-7	CASRGGAGVINEQYF	TGTGCCAGCAGGGGGGGAGCGGGAGTCATCAACGAGCAGTACTTC
TRBV7-2	TRBD1	TRBJ2-1	CASSLDSGQGDNEQFF	TGTGCCAGCAGCTTAGATTCTGGACAGGGGGACAATGAGCAGTTCTTC
TRBV4-1	.	TRBJ2-7	CASSQEDSAAYEQYF	TGCGCCAGCAGCCAAGAAGACTCAGCCGCCTACGAGCAGTACTTC
TRBV7-2	.	TRBJ2-7	CASSFDRGYEQYF	TGTGCCAGCAGCTTCGATCGGGGATACGAGCAGTACTTC
TRBV2	TRBD1	TRBJ1-2	CASETGTGDPYGYTF	TGTGCCAGCGAGACCGGGACAGGGGATCCCTATGGCTACACCTTC
TRBV13	TRBD1	TRBJ2-1	CASSIRTGVNEQFF	TGTGCCAGCAGCATCCGGACAGGGGTGAACGAGCAGTTCTTC
TRBV5-1	.	TRBJ1-6	CASSLTFMSPLHF	TGCGCCAGCAGCTTGACTTTCATGTCACCCCTACACTTT
TRBV28	TRBD2	TRBJ2-7	CASSDGLAGEKYF	TGTGCCAGCAGTGACGGACTAGCGGGGGAAAAGTACTTC
TRBV5-5	TRBD1	TRBJ1-4	CASSPPGGQRNEKLFF	TGTGCCAGCAGCCCCCCAGGGGGACAGAGGAATGAAAAACTGTTTTTT
TRBV30	.	TRBJ1-3	CAWSSLSGNTIYF	TGTGCCTGGAGTTCCCTCTCTGGAAACACCATATATTTT
TRBV19	.	TRBJ1-1	CASSITLRTANTEAFF	TGTGCCAGTAGTATAACTCTTCGGACAGCGAACACTGAAGCTTTCTTT
TRBV6-5	TRBD2	TRBJ2-3	CASSYSRENPDTQYF	TGTGCCAGCAGTTACTCGCGGGAGAATCCCGATACGCAGTATTTT
TRBV5-8	.	TRBJ1-5	CASSWGQGGQPQHF	TGTGCCAGCAGTTGGGGGCAGGGCGGTCAGCCCCAGCATTTT
TRBV19	.	TRBJ1-5	CASSININQPQHF	TGTGCCAGTAGTATAAACATTAATCAGCCCCAGCATTTT
TRBV5-1	.	TRBJ2-7	CARPGITCYEQYF	TGCGCCAGACCGGGGATTACTTGCTACGAGCAGTACTTC
TRBV5-1	TRBD1	TRBJ1-1	CASSGGQANTEAFF	TGCGCCAGCAGCGGGGGACAGGCGAACACTGAAGCTTTCTTT
TRBV6-1	.	TRBJ1-2	CASSGVNYGYTF	TGTGCCAGCAGTGGAGTTAACTATGGCTACACCTTC
TRBV7-9	.	TRBJ1-4	CASLDWGATNEKLFF	TGTGCCAGCCTAGATTGGGGGGCAACTAATGAAAAACTGTTTTTT
TRBV7-2	.	TRBJ2-6	CASSLVAPGTSGANVLTF	TGTGCCAGCAGCTTAGTGGCTCCAGGAACCTCTGGGGCCAACGTCCTGACTTTC
TRBV5-4	.	TRBJ1-2	CASSFGGNYGYTF	TGTGCCAGCAGCTTTGGAGGGAACTATGGCTACACCTTC
TRBV2	TRBD1	TRBJ1-5	CASRDRVSNQPQHF	TGTGCCAGCAGGGACAGGGTCTCGAATCAGCCCCAGCATTTT
TRBV30	TRBD1	TRBJ1-6	CAWVNRQGDISPLHF	TGTGCCTGGGTGAACCGACAGGGGGACATTTCACCCCTCCACTTT
TRBV4-1	TRBD1	TRBJ1-2	CASSQEGVIRGQGYTF	TGCGCCAGCAGCCAAGAAGGGGTTATTAGGGGGCAGGGCTATACCTTC
TRBV19	.	TRBJ1-3	CASSMGDTSGNTIYF	TGTGCCAGTAGTATGGGGGACACCTCTGGAAACACCATATATTTT
TRBV25-1	.	TRBJ2-2	CASSESPSSDTGELFF	TGTGCCAGCAGTGAATCCCCTTCTAGCGACACCGGGGAGCTGTTTTTT
TRBV25-1	.	TRBJ1-1	CASSEGGVKGNTEAFF	TGTGCCAGCAGTGAAGGGGGGGTCAAGGGAAACACTGAAGCTTTCTTT
TRBV5-1	TRBD1	TRBJ2-7	CASSRGTGVIEQYF	TGCGCCAGCAGCCGCGGGACAGGGGTCATCGAGCAGTACTTC
TRBV25-1	.	TRBJ2-2	CASSGVGTGELFF	TGTGCCAGCAGCGGGGTCGGCACCGGGGAGCTGTTTTTT
TRBV7-9	.	TRBJ2-1	CASSPGNEQFF	TGTGCCAGCAGCCCCGGGAATGAGCAGTTCTTC
TRBV5-1	TRBD1	TRBJ2-7	CASSPRGQGPLEQYF	TGCGCCAGCAGCCCCAGGGGACAGGGGCCTCTCGAGCAGTACTTC
TRBV6-1	TRBD2	TRBJ2-7	CASSETGTSATYEQYF	TGTGCCAGCAGTGAGACCGGGACTAGCGCAACCTACGAGCAGTACTTC
TRBV20-1	.	TRBJ2-1	CSATRYNEQFF	TGCAGTGCTACTAGGTACAATGAGCAGTTCTTC
TRBV30	TRBD2	TRBJ2-1	CAWSPTPSSGGPERDNEQFF	TGTGCCTGGAGCCCCACCCCCTCTAGCGGGGGGCCAGAGAGGGACAATGAGCAGTTCTTC